Listed below are T cell receptor beta chains from one sample, sequenced in a study of tumor-infiltrating lymphocytes in primary liver carcinoma. TCRdb reanalysed the multiplex PCR reads using MiXCR and keeps one entry per CDR3 protein. This sample yields approximately 210,000 distinct CDR3 sequences, of which almost 65% are seen a single time; about 7.1% belongs to the top ten. Material for sequencing was peripheral blood. These receptors all stem from a woman aged 60-75 years with primary liver carcinoma and hepatitis B virus infection. The CDR3 runs from the conserved cysteine through the conserved F or W. D genes are given only for firm matches. Size is omitted from some rows. Given values are once, few, many or a class for expanded clones.

J gene,clone size,D gene,V gene,CDR3 DNA,CDR3 protein
TRBJ2-5,-,TRBD1,TRBV7-3,TGTGCCAGCAGCTTAACCGAGGGGACAGGGAAAGAGACCCAGTACTTC,CASSLTEGTGKETQYF
TRBJ1-5,once,-,TRBV2,TGTGCCAGTAGTGAAATAGGGGCGCCCCAGCATTTT,CASSEIGAPQHF
TRBJ2-7,-,TRBD2,TRBV5-1,TGCGTCAGCAGCTCAGTAGCGGGAGGCGGCGAGCAGTACTTC,CVSSSVAGGGEQYF
TRBJ1-6,-,-,TRBV10-3,TGTGCCATCAGTGAGATGGATGGAGCAAATTCACCCCCCCACTTT,CAISEMDGANSPPHF
TRBJ2-5,many,-,TRBV5-1,TGCGCCAGCAGCTTGGCCCGGGGCGAAGAGACCCAGTACTTC,CASSLARGEETQYF
TRBJ1-1,-,-,TRBV7-2,TGTGCCAGCAGCTTTCGGGGAGGGAACACTGAAGCTCTCTTT,CASSFRGGNTEALF
TRBJ2-3,-,TRBD1,TRBV4-2,TGTGCCAGCAGCCAAGGACAGGGTGCGGCAGATACGCAGTATTTT,CASSQGQGAADTQYF
TRBJ2-6,once,-,TRBV28,TGTGCCAGCAGCGCACGGGGCGTCGGGACCAACGTCCTGACTTTC,CASSARGVGTNVLTF
TRBJ2-1,many,TRBD2,TRBV6-2/TRBV6-3,TGTGCCAGCAAAGGGGCTAGCGGGTACAATGAGCAGTTCTTC,CASKGASGYNEQFF
TRBJ1-4,-,TRBD1,TRBV11-3,TGTGCCTGCAGTCGAACAGGACAGGGCCTTAATGAAAAACTGTTTTTT,CACSRTGQGLNEKLFF
TRBJ2-7,-,TRBD2,TRBV10-2,TGCGCCAGCAGAGACTCCGGGACTAGCGGGAATGAGCAGTACTTC,CASRDSGTSGNEQYF
TRBJ1-2,-,TRBD1,TRBV14,TGTGCCATCAGTCCATACGACCAGGGGGCCGGCTATGGCCACACCTTC,CAISPYDQGAGYGHTF
TRBJ2-5,many,-,TRBV29-1,TGCAGCGTTACCCCCAAGGGCCGGGAGACCCAGTACTTC,CSVTPKGRETQYF
TRBJ1-1,-,-,TRBV11-3,TGTGCCGGCAGCTTAGGAGCTGGAAGGGGGGTCATGTACACTGAAGCTTTCTTT,CAGSLGAGRGVMYTEAFF
TRBJ2-5,many,-,TRBV4-2,TGTGCCAGCAGCCAAGGGGCTCAACAAGAGACCCAGTACTTC,CASSQGAQQETQYF
TRBJ2-3,-,-,TRBV29-1,TGTAGCGCCCATGGGACGGCGCAGTATTTT,CSAHGTAQYF